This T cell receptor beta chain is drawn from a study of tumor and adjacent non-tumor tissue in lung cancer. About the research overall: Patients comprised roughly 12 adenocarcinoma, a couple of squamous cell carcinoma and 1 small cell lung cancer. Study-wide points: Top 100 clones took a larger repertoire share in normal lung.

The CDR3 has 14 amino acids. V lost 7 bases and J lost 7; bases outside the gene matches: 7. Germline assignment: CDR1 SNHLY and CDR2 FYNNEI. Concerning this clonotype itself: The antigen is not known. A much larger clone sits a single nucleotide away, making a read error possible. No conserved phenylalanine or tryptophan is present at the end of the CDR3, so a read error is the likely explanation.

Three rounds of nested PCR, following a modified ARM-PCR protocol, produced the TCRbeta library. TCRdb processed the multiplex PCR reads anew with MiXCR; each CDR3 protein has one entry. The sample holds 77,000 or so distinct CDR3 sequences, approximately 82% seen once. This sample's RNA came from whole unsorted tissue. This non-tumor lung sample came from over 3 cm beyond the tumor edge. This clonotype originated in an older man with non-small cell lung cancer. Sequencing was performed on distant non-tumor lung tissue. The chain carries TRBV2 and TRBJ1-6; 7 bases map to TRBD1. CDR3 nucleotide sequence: TGTGCCAGCACCCTGGGGGGACAGAATTCACCCCTCCACATT. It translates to CASTLGGQNSPLHI.